What follows are 18 T cell receptor beta chains derived from one specimen sequenced in a study of blood T cell repertoires in COVID-19 (TCRdb year 2020). Libraries were made using the immunoSEQ multiplex PCR assay. In TCRdb, the immuneACCESS table is reduced to in-frame sequences with V and J assigned. These tables do not hold every clone; where another copy was compared, an unresolved V gene accounts for under half, and the others remain unexplained. The sample table lists around 270,000 clones, approximately 83% of them with a count of one. The ten top clones hold 3.5% to 5.5% of the sample. Sequencing was done on a sample of PBMCs or T cells enriched from blood (not recorded which). The receptors stem from a woman aged 25 to 39 who had recovered from COVID-19.

This chain links TRBV27 with TRBJ2-2, with 7 bases matching TRBD1. The CDR3 has 15 residues. Germline CDR1 is MNHEY and CDR2 is SMNVEV (reference sequence). Trimming at V came to 5 bases and at J to 5 bases, leaving 8 bases not matched to a gene. CDR3 sequence (DNA): TGTGCCAGCAGTACCCGGGACAGAGGTACCGGGGAGCTGTTTTTT. Protein product: CASSTRDRGTGELFF.

This clone has only one observation. CDR3 sequence: CASSVALGHREQYF. The CDR3 region has the DNA TGTGCCAGCAGCGTAGCTCTTGGGCATCGGGAGCAGTACTTC. V usage is TRBV9 and J usage is TRBJ2-7; no reliable D call. This CDR3 has 14 residues. Trimming pared 0 bases from V and 7 bases from J, leaving 14 bases between. The germline V gene has CDR1 SGDLS and CDR2 YYNGEE.

At least ten counts were recorded for this clone. This chain uses TRBV27 with TRBJ2-5; 10 nucleotides line up with TRBD2. The V gene's germline CDR1 is MNHEY and CDR2 SMNVEV (reference sequence). The length of the CDR3 is 14 residues. With V trimmed by 4 bases and J by 3 bases, 2 bases remained unmatched. CDR3 in amino acids: CASSYLAGEETQYF. The DNA of the CDR3 is TGTGCCAGCAGTTACCTAGCGGGGGAAGAGACCCAGTACTTC.

This chain connects TRBV18 to TRBJ2-7; 7 bases agree with TRBD1. Trimming removed 2 bases from V and 1 base from J; junction bases left unmatched: 8. This CDR3 has 16 amino acids. CDR1 and CDR2 (germline): KGHSH, LQKENI. CDR3 sequence (DNA): TGTGCCAGCTCACCAATCCGAACAGGGGATTCCTACGAGCAGTACTTC. It specifies CASSPIRTGDSYEQYF.

This clone was detected only once. As DNA, the CDR3 is TGTGCCAGCAGCTTTACCCGGAGGATGGCTGAAGCTTTCTTT. Residues: CASSFTRRMAEAFF. This chain links TRBV11-2 with TRBJ1-1; D is undetermined. This CDR3 has 14 amino acids. V was clipped by 3 bases and J by 6 bases, with 14 bases between them. The germline V gene has CDR1 SGHAT and CDR2 FQNNGV.

The rearrangement joins TRBV30 to TRBJ1-2; TRBD1 aligns across 10 bases. Germline-derived CDR1 and CDR2 are GTSNPN and SVGIG (reference sequence). V was clipped by 3 bases and J by 5 bases; unmatched bases: 6. The CDR3 sequence is 14 residues long. The CDR3 bases are TGTGCCTGGAGCTCGACAGGGGGCGCTTATGGCTACACCTTC. It yields the protein CAWSSTGGAYGYTF. Full variable domain (missing parts from reference TRBV30 and TRBJ1-2): SQTIHQWPATLVQPVGSPLSLECTVEGTSNPNLYWYRQAAGRGLQLLFYSVGIGQISSEVPQNLSASRPQDRQFILSSKKLLLSDSGFYLCAWSSTGGAYGYTFGSGTRLTVV.

This chain joins TRBV28 and TRBJ1-1, with 12 positions matching TRBD1. The CDR3 has 20 residues. CDR1 is MDHEN, CDR2 SYDVKM, per germline. V was clipped by 5 bases and J by 0 bases; unmatched bases: 16. This CDR3 reads CASSISGTGGSPPLNTEAFF. The CDR3 coding sequence is TGTGCCAGCAGTATCTCCGGGACAGGGGGCTCACCCCCACTGAACACTGAAGCTTTCTTT.

J is TRBJ2-7 and V is TRBV28; D might be TRBD1 (6 bases). V lost 2 bases and J lost 3, with 11 bases in between. CDR1 and CDR2 (germline): MDHEN, SYDVKM. The CDR3 runs to 14 residues. The CDR3 spells CASSLQGTIYEQYF. The CDR3 coding sequence is TGTGCCAGCAGTTTACAGGGGACCATCTACGAGCAGTACTTC.

The chain joins TRBV19 to TRBJ2-4, with 7 positions matching TRBD2. This CDR3 has 15 residues. CDR1 and CDR2 from the germline V gene are LNHDA and SQIVND (reference sequence). Unmatched junction bases numbered 12, after V lost 4 bases and J lost 9 bases. CDR3 sequence reads: CASSTLGQGGVIQYF. CDR3 sequence (DNA): TGTGCCAGTAGTACCCTGGGGCAGGGAGGGGTCATTCAGTACTTC.

This clone was recorded once. J is TRBJ2-5 and V is TRBV6-5, with a weak D call TRBD1 (7 bases). Germline V gene lookup returns CDR1 MNHEY and CDR2 SVGAGI. The CDR3 extends over 14 amino acids. Between the trimmed V and J ends, which lost 7 bases and 3 bases, there was a span of 15 bases. CDR3: CASTRGGTEETQYF. CDR3 DNA: TGTGCCAGCACTAGAGGAGGGACAGAAGAGACCCAGTACTTC.

This CDR3 reads CASSRGAGDEQYF. As DNA, the CDR3 is TGTGCCAGCAGCCGGGGGGCGGGAGACGAGCAGTACTTC. The V gene is TRBV5-6, the J gene TRBJ2-7, with D perhaps matching TRBD2 (7 bases). CDR1 SGHDT and CDR2 YYEEEE come from the germline V gene. The CDR3 has 13 amino acids. Trimming removed 4 bases at V and 5 bases at J, with 13 bases between. The full variable domain, with the rest looked up from reference TRBV5-6 and TRBJ2-7, is DAGVTQSPTHLIKTRGQQVTLRCSPKSGHDTVSWYQQALGQGPQFIFQYYEEEERQRGNFPDRFSGHQFPNYSSELNVNALLLGDSALYLCASSRGAGDEQYFGPGTRLTVT.

The chain uses TRBV6-5 and TRBJ2-7; TRBD2 aligns across 10 bases. V was pared by 7 bases and J by 0 bases, with 6 bases of the junction left unmatched. The germline gives CDR1 MNHEY, CDR2 SVGAGI. This CDR3 has 15 amino acids. The CDR3 sequence: CASKLAGANSYEQYF. The DNA of the CDR3 is TGTGCCAGCAAGCTAGCGGGGGCGAACTCCTACGAGCAGTACTTC.

The chain joins TRBV10-3 to TRBJ1-1; the D gene is possibly TRBD1 (6 bases). CDR1 is ENHRY, CDR2 SYGVKD, per germline. The CDR3 spans 14 residues. The V end was cut by 3 bases, the J end by 7 bases, with 15 bases between. CDR3 residues: CAISDWGRGGEAFF. DNA of the CDR3: TGTGCCATCAGTGATTGGGGCAGGGGCGGTGAAGCTTTCTTT.

The CDR3 DNA reads TGTGCCATCAGTGCTCAGGGCGACAACGAGCAGTACTTC. Translated: CAISAQGDNEQYF. This sequence joins TRBV10-3 and TRBJ2-7; TRBD1 might be the D (5 bases). CDR3 length equals 13 residues. Germline CDR1 and CDR2: ENHRY and SYGVKD. Trimming cost V 4 bases and J 5 bases, with 12 bases left between them.

The V call is TRBV27, the J call TRBJ1-1; D perhaps matches TRBD1 (5 bases). CDR3 length: 14 amino acids. V lost 5 bases, J lost 3 bases, and 13 bases lay in between. Germline CDR1 reads MNHEY; CDR2 reads SMNVEV (reference sequence). The CDR3 region has the DNA TGTGCCAGCAGTGCCCAGGGATGGGACACTGAAGCTTTCTTT. The encoded protein is CASSAQGWDTEAFF.

The rearrangement links TRBV19 to TRBJ2-1, with 14 bases aligning to TRBD2. CDR1 and CDR2 from the germline V gene are LNHDA and SQIVND (reference sequence). V was pared by 6 bases and J by 9 bases, with 10 bases of the junction left unmatched. This CDR3 region has 16 residues. CDR3 sequence reads: CASRPRLAGGLGEQFF. CDR3 nucleotides: TGTGCCAGTAGGCCTCGACTAGCGGGGGGGCTGGGTGAGCAGTTCTTC.

The chain has TRBV10-3 and TRBJ2-1; 8 positions agree with TRBD2. Germline lookup yields CDR1 ENHRY and CDR2 SYGVKD. This CDR3 has 16 residues. With V trimmed by 0 bases and J by 9 bases, 10 bases remained unmatched. CDR3 in DNA: TGTGCCATCAGTGAGTCGGGACTAGGGGCTTCGACTGAGCAGTTCTTC. It encodes CAISESGLGASTEQFF.

The DNA of the CDR3 is TGTGCCAGCAGCTTGCGCCTAGCGGGGGGTGAAACCCAGTACTTC. Its translation is CASSLRLAGGETQYF. The V call is TRBV5-6, the J call TRBJ2-5; 11 bases line up with TRBD2. CDR1 and CDR2 from the germline V gene are SGHDT and YYEEEE. CDR3 length: 15 amino acids. The V and J ends lost 1 base and 8 bases, in that order; junction bases with no gene match: 7.